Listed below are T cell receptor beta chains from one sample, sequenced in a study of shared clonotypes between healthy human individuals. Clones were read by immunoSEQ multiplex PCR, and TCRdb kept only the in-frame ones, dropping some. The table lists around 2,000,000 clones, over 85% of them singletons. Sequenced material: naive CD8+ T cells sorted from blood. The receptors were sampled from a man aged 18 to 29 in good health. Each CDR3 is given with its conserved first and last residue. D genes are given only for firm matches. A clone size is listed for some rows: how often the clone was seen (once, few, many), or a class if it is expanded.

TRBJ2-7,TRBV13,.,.,TGTGCCAGCAGCTTAGAGGCCCCCTACGAGCAGTACTTC,CASSLEAPYEQYF
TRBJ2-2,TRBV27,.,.,TGTGCCAGCCAGCAGCTAGTGGCCCCCGGGGAGCTGTTTTTT,CASQQLVAPGELFF
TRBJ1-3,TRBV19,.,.,TGTGCCAGTAGTCGAGCCGGAAACACCATATATTTT,CASSRAGNTIYF
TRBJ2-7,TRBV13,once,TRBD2,TGTGCCAGCAGCGGGACTAGCGGGGGGGCATCCTACGAGCAGTACTTC,CASSGTSGGASYEQYF
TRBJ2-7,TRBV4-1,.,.,TGCGCCGCATCCGGGGGGCAATCATCCTACGAGCAGTACTTC,CAASGGQSSYEQYF
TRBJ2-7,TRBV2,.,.,TGTGCCAGCAAAGACAGTGGATCCTACGAGCAGTACTTC,CASKDSGSYEQYF
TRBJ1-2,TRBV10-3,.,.,TGTGCCGCAACCGGGGCTCAAGCTAACTATGGCTACACCTTC,CAATGAQANYGYTF
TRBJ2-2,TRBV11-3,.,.,TGTGCCAGCAGCCCTAGAGGAGGAGACTCGAACACCGGGGAGCTGTTTTTT,CASSPRGGDSNTGELFF
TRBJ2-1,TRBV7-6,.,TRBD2,TGTGCCAGCAGCTCGGCGGCTAGCGGGACCCACTCCTACAATGAGCAGTTCTTC,CASSSAASGTHSYNEQFF
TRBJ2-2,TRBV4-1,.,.,TGCGCCAGCAGCCAAGTCTCTAGGACCGGGGAGCTGTTTTTT,CASSQVSRTGELFF
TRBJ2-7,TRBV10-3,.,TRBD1,TGTGCCATCAGTGAGCGGGACAGAGGCTACGAGCAGTACTTC,CAISERDRGYEQYF
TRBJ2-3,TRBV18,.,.,TGTGCCAGCTCACTTTCCGGGACCAAACTCACAGATACGCAGTATTTT,CASSLSGTKLTDTQYF
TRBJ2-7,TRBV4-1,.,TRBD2,TGCGCCAGCAGCCCGGGGCTAGCGGGAGTATACGAGCAGTACTTC,CASSPGLAGVYEQYF
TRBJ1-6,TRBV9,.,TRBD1,TGTGCCAGCAGCAATCGGGACAGGGAGAGCGATTCACCCCTCCACTTT,CASSNRDRESDSPLHF
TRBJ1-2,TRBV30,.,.,TGTGCCTGGAGTTTCGGGGACGGTAACTATGGCTACACCTTC,CAWSFGDGNYGYTF
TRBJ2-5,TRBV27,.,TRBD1,TGTGCCAGCCGTGGACAGGGGGGAAGAGGATCGTCAGAGACCCAGTACTTC,CASRGQGGRGSSETQYF
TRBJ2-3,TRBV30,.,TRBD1,TGTGCCTGGAGTCGGGACAGGGACAACACAGATACGCAGTATTTT,CAWSRDRDNTDTQYF
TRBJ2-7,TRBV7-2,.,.,TGTGCCAGCAGCTTAAGGGGGGGGCAATCGAGGGAGTACGAGCAGTACTTC,CASSLRGGQSREYEQYF
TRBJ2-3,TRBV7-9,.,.,TGTGCCAGCAGCTTAGTGGGCGGGACGAGCACAGATACGCAGTATTTT,CASSLVGGTSTDTQYF
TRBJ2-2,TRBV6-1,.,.,TGTGCCAGCATCATTAGGGCGGGCTACACCGGGGAGCTGTTTTTT,CASIIRAGYTGELFF
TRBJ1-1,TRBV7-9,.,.,TGTGCCAGCAGCTGGACTTCGGGCACTGAAGCTTTCTTT,CASSWTSGTEAFF
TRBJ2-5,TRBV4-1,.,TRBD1,TGCGCCAGCAGCCAACAGGGACAGGGTAGCCAAGAGACCCAGTACTTC,CASSQQGQGSQETQYF
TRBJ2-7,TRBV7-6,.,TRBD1,TGTGCCAGCAGCGAACACAGGGGCTACGAGCAGTACTTC,CASSEHRGYEQYF